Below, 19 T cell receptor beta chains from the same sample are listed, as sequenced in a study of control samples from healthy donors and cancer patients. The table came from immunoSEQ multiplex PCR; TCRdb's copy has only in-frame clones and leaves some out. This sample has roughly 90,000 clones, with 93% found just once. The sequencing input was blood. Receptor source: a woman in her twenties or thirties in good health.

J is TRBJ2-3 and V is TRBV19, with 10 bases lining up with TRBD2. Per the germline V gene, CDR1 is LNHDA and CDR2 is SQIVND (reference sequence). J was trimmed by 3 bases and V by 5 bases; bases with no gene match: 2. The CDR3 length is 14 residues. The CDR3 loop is CASSGLAVTDTQYF. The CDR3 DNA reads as TGTGCCAGTAGTGGACTAGCGGTGACAGATACGCAGTATTTT.

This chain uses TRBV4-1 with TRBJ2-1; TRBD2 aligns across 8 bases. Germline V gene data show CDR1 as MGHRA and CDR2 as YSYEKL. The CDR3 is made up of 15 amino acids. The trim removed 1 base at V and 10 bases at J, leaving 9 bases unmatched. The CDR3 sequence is CASSQVPAGAGEQFF. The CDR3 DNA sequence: TGCGCCAGCAGCCAAGTTCCAGCGGGAGCCGGCGAGCAGTTCTTC.

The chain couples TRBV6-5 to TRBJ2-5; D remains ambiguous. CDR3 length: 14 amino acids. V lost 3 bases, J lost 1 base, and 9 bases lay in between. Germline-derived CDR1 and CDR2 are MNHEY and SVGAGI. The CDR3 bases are TGTGCCAGCAGTTATCACGGGTCCCAAGAGACCCAGTACTTC. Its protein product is CASSYHGSQETQYF.

The DNA for the CDR3 is TGTGCCAGCAGCTTTGAGGGATTGACCCAGTACTTC. The encoded protein is CASSFEGLTQYF. V is TRBV11-2 and J is TRBJ2-5; possibly TRBD2 for D (5 bases). Trimming left V 3 bases short and J 7 bases short, with 9 bases between. The CDR3 runs to 12 residues. Germline loops: CDR1 SGHAT, CDR2 FQNNGV.

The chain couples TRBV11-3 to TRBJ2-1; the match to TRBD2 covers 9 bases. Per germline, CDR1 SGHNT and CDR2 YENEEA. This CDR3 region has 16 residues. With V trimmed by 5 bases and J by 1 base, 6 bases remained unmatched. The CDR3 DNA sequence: TGTGCCAGCAGCCCACGGAGCGGGAGGTCCTACAATGAGCAGTTCTTC. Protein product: CASSPRSGRSYNEQFF. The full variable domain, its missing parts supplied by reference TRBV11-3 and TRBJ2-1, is EAGVVQSPRYKIIEKKQPVAFWCNPISGHNTLYWYLQNLGQGPELLIRYENEEAVDDSQLPKDRFSAERLKGVDSTLKIQPAELGDSAVYLCASSPRSGRSYNEQFFGPGTRLTVL.

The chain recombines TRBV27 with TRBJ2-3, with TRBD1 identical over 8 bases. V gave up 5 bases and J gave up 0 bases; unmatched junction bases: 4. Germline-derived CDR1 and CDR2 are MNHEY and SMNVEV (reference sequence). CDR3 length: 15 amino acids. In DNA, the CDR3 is TGTGCCAGCAGTCAGGGGGCCTCTAGCACAGATACGCAGTATTTT. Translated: CASSQGASSTDTQYF.

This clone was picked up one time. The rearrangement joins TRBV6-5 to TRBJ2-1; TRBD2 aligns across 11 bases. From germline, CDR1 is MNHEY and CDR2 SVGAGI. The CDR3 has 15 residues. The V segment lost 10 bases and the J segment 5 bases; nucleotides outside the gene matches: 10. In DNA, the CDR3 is TGTGCCAATGGTGCTAGCGGGAGGTGGAACAATGAGCAGTTCTTC. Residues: CANGASGRWNNEQFF.

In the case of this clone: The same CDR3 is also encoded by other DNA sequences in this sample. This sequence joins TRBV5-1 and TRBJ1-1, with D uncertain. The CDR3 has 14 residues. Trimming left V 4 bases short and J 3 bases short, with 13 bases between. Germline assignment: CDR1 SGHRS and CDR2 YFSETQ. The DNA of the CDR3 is TGCGCCAGCAGCAGCGCAGGAGGGTACACTGAAGCTTTCTTT. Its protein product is CASSSAGGYTEAFF.

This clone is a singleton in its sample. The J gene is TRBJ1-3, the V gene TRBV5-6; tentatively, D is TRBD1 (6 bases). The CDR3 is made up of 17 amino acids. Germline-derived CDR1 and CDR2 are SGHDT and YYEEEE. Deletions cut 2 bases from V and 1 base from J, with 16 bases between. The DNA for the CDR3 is TGTGCCAGCAGCTTCAGATCAGGGGACGGGTCTGGAAACACCATATATTTT. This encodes CASSFRSGDGSGNTIYF.

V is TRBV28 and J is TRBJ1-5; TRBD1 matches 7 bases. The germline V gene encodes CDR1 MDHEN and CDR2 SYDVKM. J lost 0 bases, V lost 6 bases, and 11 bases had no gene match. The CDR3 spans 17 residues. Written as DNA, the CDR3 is TGTGCCAGCAGGGCGAACAGGGGCGGTTATAGCAATCAGCCCCAGCATTTT. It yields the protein CASRANRGGYSNQPQHF.

The CDR3 sequence is CASSEFSALLEQFF. In nucleotides, the CDR3 is TGTGCCAGCAGTGAGTTTAGCGCCTTACTAGAGCAGTTCTTC. The chain carries TRBV2 and TRBJ2-1; a weak D match, TRBD2 (5 bases). V was cut by 3 bases and J by 10 bases, with 16 bases left in between. Germline V CDR1 and CDR2: SNHLY, FYNNEI. The CDR3 covers 14 residues.

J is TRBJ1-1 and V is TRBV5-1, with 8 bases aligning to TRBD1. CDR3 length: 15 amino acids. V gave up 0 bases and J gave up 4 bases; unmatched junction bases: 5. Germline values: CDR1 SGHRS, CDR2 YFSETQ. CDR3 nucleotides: TGCGCCAGCAGCTTGGGCGGACAGGGCGGCACTGAAGCTTTCTTT. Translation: CASSLGGQGGTEAFF.

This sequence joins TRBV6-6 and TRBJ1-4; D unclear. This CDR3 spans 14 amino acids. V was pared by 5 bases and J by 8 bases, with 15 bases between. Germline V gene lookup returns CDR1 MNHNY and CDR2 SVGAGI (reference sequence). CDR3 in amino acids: CASSGSRAREKLFF. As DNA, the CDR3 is TGTGCCAGCAGTGGTTCAAGGGCGCGGGAAAAACTGTTTTTT.

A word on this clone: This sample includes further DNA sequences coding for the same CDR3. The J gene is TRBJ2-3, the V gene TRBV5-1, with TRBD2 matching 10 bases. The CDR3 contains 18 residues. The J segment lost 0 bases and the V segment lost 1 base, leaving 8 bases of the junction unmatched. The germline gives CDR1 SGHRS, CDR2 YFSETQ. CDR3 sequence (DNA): TGCGCCAGCAGCTTGTATAGCGGGGGGCGGGTTAGCACAGATACGCAGTATTTT. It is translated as CASSLYSGGRVSTDTQYF.

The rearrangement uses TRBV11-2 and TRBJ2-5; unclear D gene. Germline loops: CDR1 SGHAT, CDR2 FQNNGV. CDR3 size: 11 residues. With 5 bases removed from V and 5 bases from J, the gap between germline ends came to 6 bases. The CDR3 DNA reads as TGTGCCAGCAGCCTGCGGGAGACCCAGTACTTC. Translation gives CASSLRETQYF. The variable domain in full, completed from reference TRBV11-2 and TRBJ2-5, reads EAGVAQSPRYKIIEKRQSVAFWCNPISGHATLYWYQQILGQGPKLLIQFQNNGVVDDSQLPKDRFSAERLKGVDSTLKIQPAKLEDSAVYLCASSLRETQYFGPGTRLLVL.

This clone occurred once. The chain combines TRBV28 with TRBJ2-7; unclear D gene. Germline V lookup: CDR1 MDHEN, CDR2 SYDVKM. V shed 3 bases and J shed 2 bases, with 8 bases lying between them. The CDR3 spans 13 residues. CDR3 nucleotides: TGTGCCAGCAGTTTCTACACCGCCTACGAGCAGTACTTC. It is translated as CASSFYTAYEQYF.

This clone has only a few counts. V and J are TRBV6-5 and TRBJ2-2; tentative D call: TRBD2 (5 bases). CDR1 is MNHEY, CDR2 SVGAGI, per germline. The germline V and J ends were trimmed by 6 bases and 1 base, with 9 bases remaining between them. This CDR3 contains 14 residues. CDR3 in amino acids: CASRSAENTGELFF. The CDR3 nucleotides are TGTGCCAGCAGGTCAGCGGAGAACACCGGGGAGCTGTTTTTT.

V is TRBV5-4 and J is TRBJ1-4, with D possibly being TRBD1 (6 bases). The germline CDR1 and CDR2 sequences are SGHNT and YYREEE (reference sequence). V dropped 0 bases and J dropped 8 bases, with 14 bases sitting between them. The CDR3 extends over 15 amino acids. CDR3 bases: TGTGCCAGCAGCTTGGGAAAAGGGGGGCTGGAAAAACTGTTTTTT. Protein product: CASSLGKGGLEKLFF.

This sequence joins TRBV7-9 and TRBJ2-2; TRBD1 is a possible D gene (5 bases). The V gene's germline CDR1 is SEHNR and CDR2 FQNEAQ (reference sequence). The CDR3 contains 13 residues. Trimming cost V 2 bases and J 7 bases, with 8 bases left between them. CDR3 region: CASSLQGYGELFF. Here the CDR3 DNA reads TGTGCCAGCAGCTTACAGGGTTACGGGGAGCTGTTTTTT.